These 29 T cell receptor beta chains came from one sample sequenced in a study of T cell clones after liver transplantation. Sequencing was performed with immunoSEQ multiplex PCR; in TCRdb, only in-frame clones are kept and a portion is missing. The data contain nearly 55,000 clones, less than 85% of them singletons. The specimen comprised CD4+ T cells from blood, sampled before liver transplant. These receptors came from a human donor who received a liver transplant.

This clone was observed a few times. The gene calls are TRBV28 and TRBJ2-1; D remains ambiguous. CDR1 is MDHEN and CDR2 is SYDVKM in the germline V gene. V was clipped by 8 bases and J by 10 bases, with 12 bases between them. This CDR3 is built from 11 residues. The CDR3: CASGSSLEQFF. DNA of the CDR3: TGTGCCAGCGGCTCCTCTCTCGAGCAGTTCTTC.

The chain uses TRBV28 and TRBJ2-7; 7 nucleotides align to TRBD2. The V and J ends lost 2 bases and 2 bases, in that order; junction bases with no gene match: 6. CDR1 MDHEN and CDR2 SYDVKM come from the germline V gene. The CDR3 loop spans 15 amino acids. In DNA form, the CDR3 reads TGTGCCAGCAGTTTACGGGGGGTGGGTCCCTACGAGCAGTACTTC. It translates to CASSLRGVGPYEQYF.

This chain connects TRBV29-1 to TRBJ2-1, with D possibly being TRBD1 (7 bases). This CDR3 contains 16 residues. From germline, CDR1 is SQVTM and CDR2 ANQGSEA. The V and J ends lost 6 bases and 7 bases respectively, with 25 bases between them. CDR3: CSVSKTGRRGWNEQFF. The CDR3 nucleotides read TGCAGCGTCTCCAAGACAGGGCGGCGGGGATGGAATGAGCAGTTCTTC.

This clone came up once. This rearrangement joins TRBV15 to TRBJ1-2; D gene unclear. Germline assignment: CDR1 LNHNV and CDR2 YYDKDF (reference sequence). The CDR3 extends over 14 amino acids. V dropped 5 bases and J dropped 6 bases, with 16 bases sitting between them. CDR3 residues: CATSALQRTDGYTF. The CDR3 DNA is TGTGCCACCAGCGCCCTACAGCGGACCGATGGCTACACCTTC.

By share, this clone ranks as medium-sized (0.01 to 0.1%). The rearrangement joins TRBV11-3 to TRBJ2-2; D possibly corresponds to TRBD1 (6 bases). This CDR3 has 15 residues. Between the trimmed V and J ends, which lost 5 bases and 6 bases, there was a span of 16 bases. Per the germline V gene, CDR1 is SGHNT and CDR2 is YENEEA. Here the CDR3 reads CASSRKARGAGELFF. DNA for the CDR3: TGTGCCAGCAGCCGCAAAGCCAGGGGAGCCGGGGAGCTGTTTTTT.

In regard to this clone: A read error may account for a junction end that differs from germline. CDR3 coding DNA: TGTGCCAGCAGCTTCCCGGCACAGGTAGTGGAGTTC. It encodes CASSFPAQVVEF. This chain links TRBV7-2 with TRBJ2-7; a weak D match, TRBD1 (5 bases). This CDR3 region has 12 residues. Germline V lookup: CDR1 SGHTA, CDR2 FQGNSA. The variable domain in full, with the rest retrieved from reference TRBV7-2 and TRBJ2-7, is GAGVSQSPSNKVTEKGKDVELRCDPISGHTALYWYRQSLGQGLEFLIYFQGNSAPDKSGLPSDRFSAERTGGSVSTLTIQRTQQEDSAVYLCASSFPAQVVEFGPGTRLTVT.

The V and J genes are TRBV6-1 and TRBJ1-2, with D tentatively TRBD1 (5 bases). Germline CDR1 is MNHNS and CDR2 is SASEGT. The CDR3 consists of 11 residues. The V end was cut by 10 bases, the J end by 7 bases, with 13 bases between. CDR3 residues: CATQRGTGYTF. For the CDR3, the DNA is TGTGCCACCCAACGGGGGACTGGCTACACCTTC.

J is TRBJ1-1 and V is TRBV9; D gene ambiguous. The germline CDR1 and CDR2 sequences are SGDLS and YYNGEE. The CDR3 spans 13 residues. V was shortened by 1 base and J by 5 bases, with 9 bases between the two germline ends. CDR3 sequence (DNA): TGTGCCAGCAGCGTATCGATGAGTACTGAAGCTTTCTTT. Protein: CASSVSMSTEAFF.

V usage is TRBV20-1 and J usage is TRBJ2-2; D remains unclear. The length of the CDR3 is 11 residues. CDR1 and CDR2 (germline): DFQATT, SNEGSKA (reference sequence). Between the trimmed V and J ends, which lost 2 bases and 8 bases, there was a span of 6 bases. As DNA, the CDR3 is TGCAGTGCTAGATGGTCTGGGGAGCTGTTTTTT. Encoded protein: CSARWSGELFF.

The gene calls are TRBV12-2 and TRBJ1-5. TRBV12-2 is shown as a pseudogene. The CDR3 extends over 12 amino acids. CDR3 in amino acids: CASRLLLRPQHF. The CDR3 region has the DNA TGTGCAAGCCGCCTTTTACTGAGGCCCCAGCATTTT.

This clone was observed a single time. The chain couples TRBV4-3 to TRBJ1-3; D is perhaps TRBD1 (6 bases). V lost 5 bases and J 0 bases, leaving 11 bases between the germline ends. Germline assignment: CDR1 LGHNA and CDR2 YSLEER. The CDR3 has 15 amino acids. CDR3 protein: CASSRGFSSGNTIYF. The CDR3 DNA follows: TGCGCCAGCAGCAGGGGGTTTTCCTCTGGAAACACCATATATTTT.

This chain joins TRBV7-6 and TRBJ2-7; weak D call: TRBD2 (6 bases). CDR1 is SGHVS, CDR2 FNYEAQ, per germline. The CDR3 has 17 amino acids. The V and J ends lost 1 base and 0 bases respectively, with 16 bases between them. The CDR3 DNA is TGTGCCAGCAGCTTAGTAGCGGACCGAACAGCCTCCTACGAGCAGTACTTC. Protein sequence: CASSLVADRTASYEQYF.

This chain uses TRBV19 with TRBJ1-2; D is uncertain. Germline CDR1 is LNHDA and CDR2 is SQIVND (reference sequence). This CDR3 region has 14 residues. Trimming cost V 1 base and J 8 bases, with 14 bases left between them. The CDR3 DNA reads TGTGCCAGTAGTATAGCCGGAGTGTCGGGAGGCTACACCTTC. Translation gives CASSIAGVSGGYTF.

This clone was detected only once. The chain uses TRBV4-1 and TRBJ1-2, with 11 bases lining up with TRBD1. CDR1 is MGHRA and CDR2 is YSYEKL in the germline V gene. The ends lost 6 bases at V and 2 bases at J; junction bases unmatched: 2. CDR3 length: 14 amino acids. The CDR3 DNA is TGCGCCAGCAGTCGGACAGGGGGCAACTATGGCTACACCTTC. This codes for CASSRTGGNYGYTF.

The chain has TRBV6-5 and TRBJ2-2, with D perhaps TRBD1 or TRBD2 (6 bases each). The V gene's germline CDR1 is MNHEY and CDR2 SVGAGI. V was trimmed by 7 bases and J by 2 bases, leaving 14 bases between them. The CDR3 totals 15 residues. CDR3 amino acids: CASTRGGRNTGELFF. In DNA, the CDR3 is TGTGCCAGCACAAGAGGGGGGCGAAACACCGGGGAGCTGTTTTTT.

This rearrangement joins TRBV4-3 to TRBJ2-5; 10 nucleotides align to TRBD1. CDR1 and CDR2 (germline): LGHNA, YSLEER. The J segment lost 6 bases and the V segment lost 1 base, leaving 2 bases of the junction unmatched. The CDR3 spans 14 residues. This CDR3 is CASSQGTGGKTQYF. For the CDR3, the DNA is TGCGCCAGCAGCCAAGGGACAGGGGGAAAGACCCAGTACTTC.

The chain links TRBV7-2 to TRBJ2-1; maybe TRBD2 (6 bases). The CDR3 consists of 15 residues. Trimming stripped 4 bases from V and 6 bases from J, with 16 bases between. Germline V CDR1 and CDR2: SGHTA, FQGNSA. The CDR3 spells CASSSLPSVSNEQFF. The CDR3 nucleotides read TGTGCCAGCAGCTCATTACCTAGCGTCTCCAATGAGCAGTTCTTC.

The chain couples TRBV6-1 to TRBJ1-1, with a tentative D call TRBD1 (5 bases). Trimming pared 8 bases from V and 0 bases from J, leaving 10 bases between. Germline-derived CDR1 and CDR2 are MNHNS and SASEGT. This CDR3 has 13 residues. CDR3 amino acids: CASLQDLNTEAFF. CDR3 in DNA: TGTGCCAGCTTACAGGATTTGAACACTGAAGCTTTCTTT.

This chain joins TRBV27 and TRBJ2-1; D uncertain. Germline V gives CDR1 MNHEY, CDR2 SMNVEV (reference sequence). The CDR3 has 18 amino acids. V gave up 10 bases and J gave up 6 bases, with 31 bases separating them. In DNA, the CDR3 is TGTGCCACCTTCCCGAAGACTCCTACTAAATTTCGACCCAATGAGCAGTTCTTC. Its protein product is CATFPKTPTKFRPNEQFF.

The chain is built from TRBV6-1 and TRBJ1-2, with D perhaps matching TRBD1 (5 bases). The CDR3 has 15 amino acids. The germline V gene has CDR1 MNHNS and CDR2 SASEGT. V was pared by 5 bases and J by 5 bases, with 18 bases between. The CDR3, as DNA: TGTGCCAGCAGTCTCCTCCAGACGACAGCATATGGCTACACCTTC. It is translated as CASSLLQTTAYGYTF.

The chain combines TRBV28 with TRBJ2-5; D is perhaps TRBD1 or TRBD2 (5 bases each). This CDR3 has 13 residues. Germline CDR1 reads MDHEN; CDR2 reads SYDVKM. Trimming pared 6 bases from V and 4 bases from J, leaving 12 bases between. The CDR3, as DNA: TGTGCCAGCAGGTCAGGGAGCGGAGAGACCCAGTACTTC. Protein product: CASRSGSGETQYF.

This rearrangement joins TRBV19 to TRBJ2-6, with a weak D call TRBD2 (5 bases). CDR3 length equals 15 residues. Germline values: CDR1 LNHDA, CDR2 SQIVND (reference sequence). Trimming shortened V by 4 bases and J by 1 base, and 8 bases separated the two germline ends. CDR3 sequence: CASSTEGSGANVLTF. DNA for the CDR3: TGTGCCAGTAGTACCGAGGGTTCTGGGGCCAACGTCCTGACTTTC.

This chain links TRBV19 with TRBJ2-4, with TRBD1 matching 8 bases. CDR1 LNHDA and CDR2 SQIVND come from the germline V gene (reference sequence). The trim removed 7 bases at V and 0 bases at J, leaving 8 bases unmatched. The CDR3 loop spans 16 amino acids. The CDR3 is CASTPGGYLAKNIQYF. In DNA form, the CDR3 reads TGTGCCAGTACCCCAGGGGGCTATCTAGCCAAAAACATTCAGTACTTC.

V is TRBV7-6 and J is TRBJ2-7, with D possibly called TRBD1 or TRBD2 (5 bases each). V lost 5 bases to trimming and J lost 2 bases, with 10 bases between them. In germline, CDR1 is SGHVS, CDR2 FNYEAQ. CDR3 length: 13 amino acids. The CDR3 DNA is TGTGCCAGCAGCCGGGACGGACCCTACGAGCAGTACTTC. Translating it yields CASSRDGPYEQYF.

The chain couples TRBV7-2 to TRBJ2-3, with a tentative D call TRBD1 (5 bases). V lost 2 bases and J 0 bases, leaving 9 bases between the germline ends. Germline values: CDR1 SGHTA, CDR2 FQGNSA. The CDR3 is made up of 15 amino acids. CDR3 nucleotides: TGTGCCAGCAGCTTATATACAGGCAGCACAGATACGCAGTATTTT. It codes for CASSLYTGSTDTQYF.

CDR3 sequence: CASSLMAPGPERPRNLQYF. CDR3 DNA: TGTGCCAGCAGCTTAATGGCCCCAGGGCCCGAGAGGCCGAGGAACCTGCAGTATTTT. The chain couples TRBV7-3 to TRBJ2-3; D is perhaps TRBD1 (5 bases). The V end was cut by 1 base, the J end by 11 bases, with 31 bases between. The CDR3 runs 19 residues. Germline CDR1 reads SGHTA; CDR2 reads FQGTGA. Looking up the rest from reference TRBV7-3 and TRBJ2-3 gives the full variable domain: GAGVSQTPSNKVTEKGKYVELRCDPISGHTALYWYRQSLGQGPEFLIYFQGTGAADDSGLPNDRFFAVRPEGSVSTLKIQRTERGDSAVYLCASSLMAPGPERPRNLQYFGPGTRLTVL.

This chain links TRBV5-1 with TRBJ1-1; TRBD1 matches at 7 bases. V was clipped by 4 bases and J by 5 bases; unmatched bases: 8. The CDR3 sequence is 14 residues long. Germline V CDR1 and CDR2: SGHRS, YFSETQ. CDR3 loop: CASSGGGQGTEAFF. As DNA, the CDR3 is TGCGCCAGCAGCGGAGGGGGCCAGGGGACTGAAGCTTTCTTT. Based on the CDR3 plus reference TRBV5-1 and TRBJ1-1, the full variable domain is KAGVTQTPRYLIKTRGQQVTLSCSPISGHRSVSWYQQTPGQGLQFLFEYFSETQRNKGNFPGRFSGRQFSNSRSEMNVSTLELGDSALYLCASSGGGQGTEAFFGQGTRLTVV.

The chain couples TRBV19 to TRBJ1-5; 8 nucleotides align to TRBD1. Trimming at V came to 4 bases and at J to 7 bases, leaving 6 bases not matched to a gene. The CDR3 totals 14 residues. CDR1 and CDR2 from the germline V gene are LNHDA and SQIVND (reference sequence). The CDR3 DNA is TGTGCCAGTAGTAAGATGACAGGGGACCAGCCCCAGCATTTT. As protein: CASSKMTGDQPQHF.

CDR3 nucleotides: TGTGCCAGCAGGGGACAGGGGGCACGTCAGGCGGGGAGCTACAATGAGCAGTTCTTC. The encoded protein is CASRGQGARQAGSYNEQFF. The rearrangement links TRBV28 to TRBJ2-1, with 12 bases that match TRBD1. Germline CDR1 and CDR2: MDHEN and SYDVKM. The trim removed 6 bases at V and 3 bases at J, leaving 15 bases unmatched. CDR3 size: 19 residues.